Below are 21 T cell receptor beta chains sequenced from a single sample in a study of CD8+CD57+ T cells in acquired aplastic anemia. TCR beta VDJ and CDR3 profiles were obtained from a genomic DNA template. TCRdb processed the reads anew with MiXCR; each CDR3 protein has one entry. The sample consists of 150,000 to 200,000 distinct CDR3 sequences, 50% to 75% of them appearing once. The sequenced sample was sorted CD4+, CD8+, or CD8+CD57+ T cells (not recorded which) from PBMCs. These receptors were collected from a human donor in good health.

This clonotype was recorded at least ten times. The CDR3: CASSFLATGELFF. In DNA form, the CDR3 reads TGTGCCAGCTCCTTCCTAGCGACCGGGGAGCTGTTTTTT. The genes are TRBV5-4 and TRBJ2-2; perhaps TRBD2 as D (6 bases). Germline CDR1 and CDR2: SGHNT and YYREEE (reference sequence). The V end lost 7 bases, the J end lost 5 bases, and 12 bases lay between the germline ends. There are 13 residues in the CDR3.

The genes are TRBV29-1 and TRBJ1-1; 7 bases map to TRBD1. This CDR3 contains 13 residues. The germline V gene has CDR1 SQVTM and CDR2 ANQGSEA. V lost 5 bases to trimming and J lost 3 bases; unmatched junction nucleotides: 6. Written as DNA, the CDR3 is TGCAGCGTTACCCGGACAGGAGACACTGAAGCTTTCTTT. Protein sequence: CSVTRTGDTEAFF.

The genes are TRBV7-9 and TRBJ2-7, with 7 bases identical to TRBD2. The CDR3 loop spans 14 amino acids. Germline CDR1 SEHNR, CDR2 FQNEAQ (reference sequence). Trimming removed 5 bases from V and 4 bases from J; junction bases left unmatched: 8. CDR3 in amino acids: CASSDGEGMYEQYF. In DNA form, the CDR3 reads TGTGCCAGCAGCGATGGGGAGGGAATGTACGAGCAGTACTTC. Looking up the rest from reference TRBV7-9 and TRBJ2-7 gives the full variable domain: DTGVSQNPRHKITKRGQNVTFRCDPISEHNRLYWYRQTLGQGPEFLTYFQNEAQLEKSRLLSDRFSAERPKGSFSTLEIQRTEQGDSAMYLCASSDGEGMYEQYFGPGTRLTVT.

The genes are TRBV7-8 and TRBJ2-7, with 7 bases fitting TRBD2. The ends lost 4 bases at V and 4 bases at J; junction bases unmatched: 4. CDR1 SGHVS and CDR2 FQNEAQ come from the germline V gene. This CDR3 is built from 13 residues. The CDR3 region is CASSSIAGYEQYF. The CDR3 DNA follows: TGTGCCAGCAGCTCCATAGCGGGTTACGAGCAGTACTTC. Using reference TRBV7-8 and TRBJ2-7 for the parts outside the CDR3, the full variable domain is GAGVSQSPRYKVAKRGQDVALRCDPISGHVSLFWYQQALGQGPEFLTYFQNEAQLDKSGLPSDRFFAERPEGSVSTLKIQRTQQEDSAVYLCASSSIAGYEQYFGPGTRLTVT.

Ten or more counts support this clonotype. This chain's CDR3 is CASTESSGFHEQYF. The CDR3 bases are TGTGCCAGCACGGAGTCTAGCGGGTTCCACGAGCAGTACTTC. J is TRBJ2-7 and V is TRBV6-6, with 8 nucleotides matching TRBD2. Germline CDR1 and CDR2: MNHNY and SVGAGI (reference sequence). Losses at the gene ends were 7 bases for V and 5 bases for J; bases not matched to a gene: 10. The CDR3 contains 14 residues.

This clonotype was detected many times. This chain links TRBV27 with TRBJ1-6; D call uncertain. Germline lookup yields CDR1 MNHEY and CDR2 SMNVEV (reference sequence). Trimming took 8 bases from V and 11 from J, leaving 19 bases between them. The CDR3 covers 14 residues. The CDR3 is CASGLRSGLAPLHF. The DNA of the CDR3 is TGTGCCAGCGGACTCAGGTCGGGGTTGGCACCCCTCCACTTT.

This chain links TRBV7-9 with TRBJ1-4; 10 nucleotides match TRBD1. Germline assignment: CDR1 SEHNR and CDR2 FQNEAQ (reference sequence). The V segment lost 5 bases and the J segment 7 bases; nucleotides outside the gene matches: 10. The CDR3 contains 16 residues. The CDR3 loop is CASSQETGGAGEKLFF. As DNA, the CDR3 is TGTGCCAGCAGCCAAGAGACAGGGGGCGCCGGTGAAAAACTGTTTTTT.

The chain recombines TRBV7-8 with TRBJ2-3; D is ambiguous. Germline V CDR1 and CDR2: SGHVS, FQNEAQ. This CDR3 has 14 amino acids. V lost 2 bases and J lost 0, with 6 bases in between. CDR3 protein: CASSLTTSTDTQYF. The DNA of the CDR3 is TGTGCCAGCAGCTTAACAACTAGCACAGATACGCAGTATTTT.

The V and J genes are TRBV9 and TRBJ2-7; 8 positions match TRBD1. The CDR3 consists of 15 residues. Germline V lookup: CDR1 SGDLS, CDR2 YYNGEE. The junction had 6 bases not matched to a gene; V was cut back by 4 bases and J by 0 bases. The CDR3 sequence is CASSRTGGNSYEQYF. The CDR3 DNA is TGTGCCAGCAGCCGAACAGGGGGAAACTCCTACGAGCAGTACTTC. The full variable domain, in which reference TRBV9 and TRBJ2-7 provide the parts outside the CDR3, is DSGVTQTPKHLITATGQRVTLRCSPRSGDLSVYWYQQSLDQGLQFLIQYYNGEERAKGNILERFSAQQFPDLHSELNLSSLELGDSALYFCASSRTGGNSYEQYFGPGTRLTVT.

This clonotype has just a few counts. The gene calls are TRBV29-1 and TRBJ1-2; weak D call: TRBD1 (5 bases). Trimming removed 2 bases from V and 6 bases from J, with 10 bases in between. Germline-derived CDR1 and CDR2 are SQVTM and ANQGSEA. The CDR3 loop spans 12 amino acids. The CDR3 spells CSVERGEDGYTF. The CDR3 DNA reads TGCAGCGTTGAAAGAGGGGAGGATGGCTACACCTTC.

The V and J genes are TRBV29-1 and TRBJ2-1; 10 nucleotides agree with TRBD1. The length of the CDR3 is 14 residues. Trimming cost V 8 bases and J 7 bases; bases outside gene matches: 11. Looked up from germline, CDR1 is SQVTM and CDR2 is ANQGSEA. For the CDR3, the DNA is TGCAGCTTGGGGGGACAGGGGTCCCGAAATGAGCAGTTCTTC. Protein: CSLGGQGSRNEQFF.

The chain has TRBV20-1 and TRBJ1-6, with TRBD1 identical over 7 bases. V was clipped by 3 bases and J by 9 bases; unmatched bases: 11. The germline V gene encodes CDR1 DFQATT and CDR2 SNEGSKA (reference sequence). This CDR3 region has 15 residues. As DNA, the CDR3 is TGCAGTGCTAGCCCTCGGACAGGAGGGGGTTCACCCCTCCACTTT. Amino acid sequence: CSASPRTGGGSPLHF.

This clonotype was recorded only once. V is TRBV24-1 and J is TRBJ1-5; D is unresolved. CDR3 length: 14 residues. The ends were cut back, 5 bases at V and 4 bases at J, with 11 bases in the middle. Germline V lookup: CDR1 KGHDR, CDR2 SFDVKD. The CDR3 DNA follows: TGTGCCACCAGTGCGGGTCGGGTAAATCAGCCCCAGCATTTT. Its translation: CATSAGRVNQPQHF.

This clonotype was seen more than once but under ten times. The chain has TRBV28 and TRBJ1-4; TRBD1 might be the D (5 bases). The CDR3 consists of 16 residues. Germline V gene data show CDR1 as MDHEN and CDR2 as SYDVKM. Trimming took 2 bases from V and 7 from J, leaving 17 bases between them. This CDR3 is CASSLRAGTPVEKLFF. DNA of the CDR3: TGTGCCAGCAGTTTACGAGCCGGGACGCCGGTTGAAAAACTGTTTTTT.

The gene calls are TRBV27 and TRBJ2-5, with 7 bases matching TRBD2. CDR1 is MNHEY, CDR2 SMNVEV, per germline (reference sequence). This CDR3 contains 14 residues. J gave up 5 bases and V 3 bases, and 6 bases lay outside the gene matches. The CDR3 is CASSFTSAGETQYF. The CDR3 DNA reads TGTGCCAGCAGTTTTACTAGCGCGGGTGAGACCCAGTACTTC.

This clonotype was observed a handful of times. This rearrangement joins TRBV20-1 to TRBJ2-3; 11 bases fit TRBD2. The CDR3 consists of 16 residues. J was trimmed by 2 bases and V by 3 bases; bases with no gene match: 7. Germline lookup yields CDR1 DFQATT and CDR2 SNEGSKA (reference sequence). CDR3 amino acids: CSARLETSGDTDTQYF. The CDR3 DNA follows: TGCAGTGCTAGGCTCGAGACTAGCGGGGACACAGATACGCAGTATTTT.

The count of this clonotype is one. This rearrangement joins TRBV24-1 to TRBJ2-7; 7 nucleotides match TRBD1. Germline lookup yields CDR1 KGHDR and CDR2 SFDVKD. The CDR3 consists of 13 residues. Trimming removed 5 bases from V and 3 bases from J; junction bases left unmatched: 3. CDR3 in DNA: TGTGCCACCAGTGCCCGGACAGGCTACGAGCAGTACTTC. It specifies CATSARTGYEQYF.

The V gene is TRBV7-6, the J gene TRBJ2-1; D possibly corresponds to TRBD2 (5 bases). V was pared by 5 bases and J by 10 bases, with 15 bases between. Per germline, CDR1 SGHVS and CDR2 FNYEAQ. CDR3 size: 13 residues. The CDR3 nucleotides are TGTGCCAGCAGCCCCCTGACTACATCAGAGCAGTTCTTC. Encoded protein: CASSPLTTSEQFF.

This clonotype occurred a few times. The chain is built from TRBV5-1 and TRBJ2-1; D unclear. V lost 2 bases, J lost 0 bases, and 6 bases lay in between. The CDR3 is 14 residues long. The germline CDR1 and CDR2 sequences are SGHRS and YFSETQ. The CDR3 DNA reads TGCGCCAGCAGCTTACAGAGCTCCTACAATGAGCAGTTCTTC. As protein: CASSLQSSYNEQFF.

The rearrangement uses TRBV9 and TRBJ1-2; weak D call: TRBD1 (5 bases). In germline, CDR1 is SGDLS, CDR2 YYNGEE. This CDR3 comprises 14 residues. The V gene lost 4 bases and the J gene lost 5 bases, with 15 bases spanning the gap. DNA of the CDR3: TGTGCCAGCAGCTTCCTCGACAGCGTTTATGGCTACACCTTC. Its translation is CASSFLDSVYGYTF.

This clonotype was detected a few times. This sequence joins TRBV19 and TRBJ2-3; 10 bases match TRBD1. The CDR3 is 16 amino acids. CDR1 is LNHDA, CDR2 SQIVND, per germline (reference sequence). After removal of 5 bases from V and 3 bases from J, the junction contained 8 bases not matched to a gene. The DNA of the CDR3 is TGTGCCAGTAGTCGTGAAAGGGACAGGGGAACAGATACGCAGTATTTT. Translation gives CASSRERDRGTDTQYF.